This is a list of T cell receptor beta chains from one sample in a study of human T cells and chemical hapten exposure. TCRdb independently ran MiXCR on the RACE reads; one entry per CDR3 protein. The repertoire has more than 85,000 distinct CDR3 sequences, approximately 36% of them found once; the top ten carry about 2.9%. This sample comprised whole blood, obtained in connection with sensitization to the hapten diphenylcyclopropenone (DPC). The origin of the receptors is a man aged 35 to 55 with alopecia areata. Some clones in this sample may be carry-over from other donors' samples. Both conserved end residues are part of each CDR3. Fields, in order: V gene, clone size, D gene, J gene, CDR3 DNA, CDR3 protein. The D gene is left open where the match is weak. The size field is filled for only some rows; it gives once, few, many or a size class.

TRBV6-1	-	-	TRBJ1-5	TGTGCCAGCAGTGTTGGGAATCAGCCCCAGCATTTT	CASSVGNQPQHF
TRBV7-2	few	TRBD2	TRBJ2-3	TGTGCCAGCAGCCCTACTAGCGGCACAGATACGCAGTATTTT	CASSPTSGTDTQYF
TRBV9	-	TRBD2	TRBJ2-2	TGTGCCAGCAGCCCCCGAGGGACTAGCGGGCTCACCGGGGAGCTGTTTTTT	CASSPRGTSGLTGELFF
TRBV5-5	-	-	TRBJ1-5	TGTGCCAGCAGCCTAGACCCCAGGGTTGGGAATCAGCCCCAGCATTTT	CASSLDPRVGNQPQHF
TRBV5-1	-	-	TRBJ1-1	TGCGCCAGCAGCCCACGGACAGACACTGAAGCTTTCTTT	CASSPRTDTEAFF
TRBV29-1	few	-	TRBJ2-2	TGCAGCGTTGAAGGACAGGGACTACCCGGGGAGCTGTTTTTT	CSVEGQGLPGELFF
TRBV7-8	few	-	TRBJ2-1	TGTGCCAGCAGCCCCCGCCGAGCCCTGCACAATGAGCAGTTCTTC	CASSPRRALHNEQFF
TRBV12-3/TRBV12-4	-	-	TRBJ1-1	TGTGCCAGCAGTTTATCGAGGAACACTGAAGCTTTCTTT	CASSLSRNTEAFF
TRBV27	few	-	TRBJ2-5	TGTGCCAGCAGTAAGCATTTGCAAGAGACCCAGTACTTC	CASSKHLQETQYF
TRBV6-2/TRBV6-3	-	-	TRBJ2-3	TGTGCCAGCAGAGCCGGTCAGGTGCCGGCAGATACGCAGTATTTT	CASRAGQVPADTQYF
TRBV12-3/TRBV12-4	-	-	TRBJ2-3	TGTGCCAGCAGTTTAGCGGAGACAGATACGCAGTATTTT	CASSLAETDTQYF
TRBV5-6	-	-	TRBJ2-5	TGTGCCAGCAGCTTGGTGACTTCCCAAGAGACCCAGTACTTC	CASSLVTSQETQYF
TRBV4-3	once	TRBD2	TRBJ2-3	TGCGCCAGCAGCGAAGGACTAGCGGGACCATCGGCAGATACGCAGTATTTT	CASSEGLAGPSADTQYF
TRBV2	-	-	TRBJ2-1	TGTGCCAACCGTAGGGTCACAATGGACAATGAGCAGTTCTTC	CANRRVTMDNEQFF
TRBV30	-	-	TRBJ2-7	TGTGCCTGGAGTGTACTCGAGGGAGTGGGCGAGCAGTACTTC	CAWSVLEGVGEQYF
TRBV12-3/TRBV12-4	few	TRBD2	TRBJ2-3	TGTGCCAGCAGTCCGGGACTAGCGGATACGCAGTATTTT	CASSPGLADTQYF
TRBV7-6	-	TRBD1	TRBJ1-1	TGTGCCAGCAGCCCGGGACAGGGGGCGGACACTGAAGCTTTCTTT	CASSPGQGADTEAFF
TRBV6-5	few	TRBD1	TRBJ2-3	TGTGCCAGCAGATCCACAGGGGCCTCCCCCAGGCAGTATTTT	CASRSTGASPRQYF
TRBV30	-	-	TRBJ1-3	TGTGCCTCCTCCTTACGTGGGGGAGGCGGAAACACCATATATTTT	CASSLRGGGGNTIYF
TRBV5-1	-	-	TRBJ1-5	TGCGCCAGCAGCTTCGGACAGAATCAGCCCCAGCATTTT	CASSFGQNQPQHF
TRBV28	-	TRBD1	TRBJ2-1	TGTGCCAGCAGTTCCCCGGACAGGCCCAATGAGCAGTTCTTC	CASSSPDRPNEQFF
TRBV6-2/TRBV6-3	few	-	TRBJ2-5	TGTGCCAGCAGTACCCGGGACCGAGCGGAAGAGACCCAGTACTTC	CASSTRDRAEETQYF
TRBV19	-	-	TRBJ1-5	TGTGCCAGTAGTCAAAGGGCAGGGTTGAGTCAGCCCCAGCATTTT	CASSQRAGLSQPQHF
TRBV20-1	-	TRBD2	TRBJ2-3	TGCAGTGCAGGACCTAGCGGGAGCCGCACAGATACGCAGTATTTT	CSAGPSGSRTDTQYF
TRBV2	-	TRBD2	TRBJ2-1	TGTGCCTCTTCTCCTCGGAGACTAGCTCATACTTCCTCCTACAATGAGCAGTTCTTC	CASSPRRLAHTSSYNEQFF
TRBV7-2	-	-	TRBJ2-7	TGTGCCAGCAGCTTAGATAGGGGTGAGCAGTACTTC	CASSLDRGEQYF
TRBV7-9	-	TRBD1	TRBJ2-2	TGTGCCAGCAGCTTAGCCAGGGGGACCGGGGAGCTGTTTTTT	CASSLARGTGELFF
TRBV19	few	-	TRBJ2-1	TGTGCCAGGCATAGCGAGGGGGGCAATGAGCAGTTCTTC	CARHSEGGNEQFF
TRBV12-3/TRBV12-4	few	-	TRBJ2-6	TGTGCCAGTGGCCGGGCTGGGGCCAACGTCCTGACTTTC	CASGRAGANVLTF
TRBV4-1	-	-	TRBJ2-7	TGCGCCAGCAGCCAAGATCGACCCTACTACGAGCAGTACTTC	CASSQDRPYYEQYF
TRBV20-1	-	TRBD1	TRBJ1-2	TGCAGTGCTAGTCCGACAGGGGGCGCCTATGGCTACACCTTC	CSASPTGGAYGYTF
TRBV4-2	-	-	TRBJ2-2	TGTGCCAGCAGCCAAACTCCCGACAGTAACACCGGGGAGCTGTTTTTT	CASSQTPDSNTGELFF
TRBV7-9	-	-	TRBJ1-2	TGTGCCAGCAGCATATCCGACAGACATATGGGCTACACCTTC	CASSISDRHMGYTF
TRBV5-1	-	-	TRBJ1-2	TGCGCCAGCAGGGAATCCCAGGCAGGATATGGCTACACCTTC	CASRESQAGYGYTF
TRBV9	-	TRBD2	TRBJ2-2	TGTGCCAGCAGCGCAACTAGCGGGAGGATCGCCGGGGAGCTGTTTTTT	CASSATSGRIAGELFF
TRBV7-8	few	-	TRBJ1-4	TGTGCCAGCAGCTCTACCGGGACGAACGAAAAACTGTTTTTT	CASSSTGTNEKLFF
TRBV4-1	-	TRBD2	TRBJ2-1	TGCGCCAGCAGCCAAGAATCGTCTAGCGGCTTTTACAATGAGCAGTTCTTC	CASSQESSSGFYNEQFF
TRBV5-1	-	-	TRBJ2-3	TGCGCCAGCAGCTTACAGGGGAGCGGGACAGATACGCAGTATTTT	CASSLQGSGTDTQYF
TRBV6-6	-	TRBD2	TRBJ2-1	TGTGCCAGCCGACTTGGGGCGGGAGGGACCAATGAGCAGTTCTTC	CASRLGAGGTNEQFF
TRBV21-1	few	-	TRBJ2-2	TGTGCCAGCGGAGGACAGGGGCCCGGGGAGCTGTTTTTT	CASGGQGPGELFF
TRBV6-2/TRBV6-3	-	-	TRBJ2-3	TGTGCCAGCAAACTAACCCGACAGGCCACCCCCGGCACAGATACGCAGTATTTT	CASKLTRQATPGTDTQYF
TRBV30	-	-	TRBJ2-2	TGTGCCTGGAGTGTATTGAGAGACATAAAGACCGGGGAGCTGTTTTTT	CAWSVLRDIKTGELFF
TRBV14	-	TRBD1	TRBJ2-7	TGTGCCAGCAGCCAAGAGGGGGCAGGGGGCGCGACTTCCCACTTC	CASSQEGAGGATSHF
TRBV24-1	-	TRBD2	TRBJ2-2	TGTGCCACCAGTGACTATGTAGCGGGAGGTCTCGGGGAGCTGTTTTTT	CATSDYVAGGLGELFF
TRBV6-5	-	-	TRBJ1-5	TGTGCCACCGGCGCGCATCAGCCCCAGCATTTT	CATGAHQPQHF
TRBV6-6	-	TRBD2	TRBJ2-7	TGTGCCAGCAGTTACGCGGGAGTATCCTCCTACGAGCAGTACTTC	CASSYAGVSSYEQYF
TRBV29-1	-	-	TRBJ2-5	TGCAGCGTTGCTAGGGGCCCACAAGAGACCCAGTACTTC	CSVARGPQETQYF
TRBV7-3	-	-	TRBJ2-3	TGTGCCAGCAGCTTAGTGCCAGGAGAAACCACAGATACGCAGTATTTT	CASSLVPGETTDTQYF
TRBV6-5	few	-	TRBJ1-4	TGTGCCAGCAGTCTCAGTATTCCAACTAATGAAAAACTGTTTTTT	CASSLSIPTNEKLFF
TRBV9	-	TRBD2	TRBJ2-1	TGTGCCAGCAGCGTAGGTCCTAGCGGGAGCAATGAGCAGTTCTTC	CASSVGPSGSNEQFF
TRBV6-2/TRBV6-3	few	TRBD1	TRBJ2-1	TGTGCCAGCAGCGCACAGGGGAGCTCCTACAATGAGCAGTTCTTC	CASSAQGSSYNEQFF
TRBV7-3	-	-	TRBJ2-2	TGTGCCAGCAGCTTAATTGCGAACACCGGGGAGCTGTTTTTT	CASSLIANTGELFF
TRBV29-1	few	-	TRBJ1-5	TGCAGCGTAGGGTCGGGCTACAATCAGCCCCAGCATTTT	CSVGSGYNQPQHF
TRBV6-5	-	TRBD2	TRBJ2-4	TGTGCCAGCAGTCCCCAAGGACAGCGGGAGCGTCAGTACTTC	CASSPQGQRERQYF
TRBV5-1	once	TRBD1	TRBJ1-5	TGCGCCAGCAGCTTTGGGGACAGGGAAGGCAATCAGCCCCAGCATTTT	CASSFGDREGNQPQHF
TRBV28	few	-	TRBJ2-7	TGTGCCAGCAGTTCTTCCGGGACGGACTCCTACGAGCAGTACTTC	CASSSSGTDSYEQYF
TRBV28	few	-	TRBJ2-7	TGTGCCAGCAGTCCGTCCCTCACAGGATCCGACGAGCAGTACTTC	CASSPSLTGSDEQYF
TRBV20-1	-	-	TRBJ1-1	TGCAGTGCTACCGGGACGGTAAACACTGAAGCTTTCTTT	CSATGTVNTEAFF
TRBV4-1	few	-	TRBJ2-3	TGCGCCAGCAGCCAAAGGGGCCCACAGGTCAGCACAGATACGCAGTATTTT	CASSQRGPQVSTDTQYF